This entry describes one T cell receptor beta chain. These data come from a study of OX40 agonist ivuxolimab in advanced cancers. Study-level background: The study gave patients intravenous ivuxolimab at 0.01 to 10 mg/kg every 2 weeks. The eligibility criteria allowed prior anti-PD-1, anti-PD-L1 or anti-CTLA-4 therapy, and around 40% had some.

This CDR3 has 13 residues. V lost 3 bases to trimming and J lost 1 base, with 10 bases between them. CDR1 is SQVTM, CDR2 ANQGSEA, per germline. Data came from immunoSEQ multiplex PCR; TCRdb stores just in-frame clones and leaves some out. This sample carries 65,000 to 90,000 clones, over 75% of them seen once, and the ten largest clones take approximately 0.57%. The material sequenced was CD4+ or CD8+ T cells sorted from blood, taken in a trial of the OX40 agonist ivuxolimab. The chain uses TRBV29-1 and TRBJ2-7, with a tentative D call TRBD1 (5 bases). The TCR was taken from an adult with an advanced solid tumor such as melanoma, head and neck, liver or kidney cancer. CDR3 loop: CSVEGRESYEQYF. The CDR3, as DNA: TGCAGCGTTGAGGGCAGGGAATCCTACGAGCAGTACTTC.